One sample yielded the 29 T cell receptor beta chains listed below, sequenced in a study of blood T cell repertoires in COVID-19. The data were produced by immunoSEQ multiplex PCR, yet TCRdb's version contains in-frame clones alone and is incomplete. The sample lists 110,000 or so clones, more than 80% occurring once. Material: peripheral blood. These receptors were obtained from a woman aged 45-60 years with acute or convalescent COVID-19.

V gene TRBV28 combines with J gene TRBJ1-3; 9 bases line up with TRBD1. The CDR3 is 15 residues long. The V and J ends lost 2 bases and 12 bases, in that order; junction bases with no gene match: 11. Germline CDR1 MDHEN, CDR2 SYDVKM. CDR3 DNA: TGTGCCAGCAGTTTAAACAGGGGGCGGGCGCACAACATATATTTT. It specifies CASSLNRGRAHNIYF.

The gene calls are TRBV3-1 (or the pseudogene TRBV3-2) and TRBJ1-1; D ambiguous. Looked up from germline, CDR1 is LGHDT and CDR2 is YNNKEL (reference sequence). CDR3 length equals 16 residues. V lost 1 base and J 0 bases, leaving 12 bases between the germline ends. The CDR3 is CASSQVGWQVNTEAFF. In nucleotides, the CDR3 is TGTGCCAGCAGCCAAGTAGGATGGCAGGTGAACACTGAAGCTTTCTTT.

This rearrangement joins TRBV7-9 to TRBJ1-4; no clear D. Trimming stripped 5 bases from V and 8 bases from J, with 12 bases between. Looked up from germline, CDR1 is SEHNR and CDR2 is FQNEAQ (reference sequence). CDR3 length equals 13 residues. The CDR3 DNA reads as TGTGCCAGCAGCCGGGGAGTAGGGGAAAAACTGTTTTTT. This sequence encodes CASSRGVGEKLFF. The full variable domain, completed using reference TRBV7-9 and TRBJ1-4, is DTGVSQNPRHKITKRGQNVTFRCDPISEHNRLYWYRQTLGQGPEFLTYFQNEAQLEKSRLLSDRFSAERPKGSFSTLEIQRTEQGDSAMYLCASSRGVGEKLFFGSGTQLSVL.

This clone was seen a single time. The J gene is TRBJ1-2, the V gene TRBV7-9, with 8 bases lining up with TRBD1. The junction had 3 bases not matched to a gene; V was cut back by 4 bases and J by 2 bases. The CDR3 is 14 amino acids. CDR1 SEHNR and CDR2 FQNEAQ come from the germline V gene (reference sequence). The DNA for the CDR3 is TGTGCCAGCAGCTCGGGACAGGCAAACTATGGCTACACCTTC. This codes for CASSSGQANYGYTF.

The V gene is TRBV4-2, the J gene TRBJ1-6; D not resolved. The CDR3 has 15 amino acids. V gave up 0 bases and J gave up 7 bases, with 10 bases separating them. The germline V gene encodes CDR1 LGHNA and CDR2 YNFKEQ. CDR3 coding DNA: TGTGCCAGCAGCCAAGAAGGTGCGGGAAATTCACCCCTCCACTTT. It codes for CASSQEGAGNSPLHF.

The chain employs TRBV2 and TRBJ2-7; D not certain. Germline V gene lookup returns CDR1 SNHLY and CDR2 FYNNEI. The CDR3 extends over 11 amino acids. Trimming shortened V by 6 bases and J by 4 bases, and 7 bases separated the two germline ends. In DNA, the CDR3 is TGTGCCAGCAGGTCTTCTTACGAGCAGTACTTC. This sequence encodes CASRSSYEQYF.

The V gene is TRBV7-9, the J gene TRBJ2-2, with D tentatively TRBD1 (5 bases). Trimming cost V 0 bases and J 4 bases, with 12 bases left between them. The germline V gene has CDR1 SEHNR and CDR2 FQNEAQ (reference sequence). The CDR3 runs to 16 residues. CDR3: CASSLALIRATGELFF. Written as DNA, the CDR3 is TGTGCCAGCAGCTTAGCGCTAATCAGGGCCACCGGGGAGCTGTTTTTT.

The rearrangement links TRBV10-3 to TRBJ2-1; the match to TRBD2 covers 10 bases. This CDR3 is 15 amino acids long. The V gene's germline CDR1 is ENHRY and CDR2 SYGVKD. V shed 4 bases, J shed 2 bases, and the junction held 2 bases outside the gene matches. CDR3 region: CAISASGSAYNEQFF. Written as DNA, the CDR3 is TGTGCCATCAGTGCTAGCGGGAGTGCCTACAATGAGCAGTTCTTC.

The genes are TRBV2 and TRBJ1-1; tentative D call: TRBD1 (5 bases). Looked up from germline, CDR1 is SNHLY and CDR2 is FYNNEI. This CDR3 has 16 residues. The V and J ends lost 6 bases and 4 bases respectively, with 21 bases between them. CDR3 nucleotides: TGTGCCAGCAGGCTTATACTCAGGGTCCTAACCACTGAAGCTTTCTTT. Its translation: CASRLILRVLTTEAFF.

The chain has TRBV19 and TRBJ2-7; D may be TRBD1 (6 bases). This CDR3 comprises 13 residues. Germline V gene data show CDR1 as LNHDA and CDR2 as SQIVND (reference sequence). The V and J ends lost 3 bases and 6 bases respectively, with 12 bases between them. The CDR3 here is CASSIDRWSEQYF. Here the CDR3 DNA reads TGTGCCAGTAGTATCGACAGGTGGAGCGAGCAGTACTTC.

V and J are TRBV7-6 and TRBJ1-1; tentative D call: TRBD1 (6 bases). Trimming took 2 bases from V and 0 from J, leaving 10 bases between them. There are 15 residues in the CDR3. The germline V gene encodes CDR1 SGHVS and CDR2 FNYEAQ. This CDR3 is CASSLTGSVNTEAFF. CDR3 nucleotides: TGTGCCAGCAGCTTAACAGGGAGCGTGAACACTGAAGCTTTCTTT.

The rearrangement links TRBV21-1 to TRBJ1-2. TRBV21-1 is annotated as a pseudogene. The CDR3 spans 12 residues. CDR3 sequence: CASSKESGGYTF. The CDR3 nucleotides are TGTGCCAGCAGCAAAGAGAGCGGTGGCTACACCTTC.

This chain links TRBV20-1 with TRBJ2-7; 9 bases align to TRBD1. V dropped 3 bases and J dropped 10; count of bases not matched to a gene: 10. Germline CDR1 and CDR2: DFQATT and SNEGSKA (reference sequence). The CDR3 contains 13 residues. The CDR3 coding sequence is TGCAGTGCTAGTCCCGGTGGGACAGGGATCCAGTACTTC. This sequence encodes CSASPGGTGIQYF.

The chain uses TRBV3-1 (or the pseudogene TRBV3-2) and TRBJ1-6; 7 nucleotides line up with TRBD1. The V gene end was trimmed by 4 bases and the J gene end by 5 bases; junction bases not matched to a gene: 5. Germline-derived CDR1 and CDR2 are LGHDT and YNNKEL (reference sequence). The CDR3 sequence is 15 residues long. CDR3 region: CASSPADRDNSPLHF. The DNA for the CDR3 is TGTGCCAGCAGCCCCGCTGACAGGGATAATTCACCCCTCCACTTT.

Worth noting for this clone: This specimen includes other DNA sequences encoding the same CDR3. The chain is built from TRBV19 and TRBJ1-2; D gene uncertain. Germline-derived CDR1 and CDR2 are LNHDA and SQIVND (reference sequence). The CDR3 has 13 residues. V was cut by 2 bases and J by 5 bases, with 9 bases left in between. CDR3 coding DNA: TGTGCCAGTAGTATAAGCGGAGGGTATGGCTACACCTTC. Encoded protein: CASSISGGYGYTF.

This sequence joins TRBV25-1 and TRBJ2-1; 10 bases align to TRBD2. The length of the CDR3 is 16 residues. J gave up 6 bases and V 6 bases, and 11 bases lay outside the gene matches. CDR1 and CDR2 from the germline V gene are MGHDK and SYGVNS. CDR3 in amino acids: CASRTSGGAGFNEQFF. The CDR3 nucleotides read TGTGCCAGCAGGACCAGCGGGGGGGCGGGTTTCAATGAGCAGTTCTTC. Full variable domain (outside the CDR3, taken from reference TRBV25-1 and TRBJ2-1): EADIYQTPRYLVIGTGKKITLECSQTMGHDKMYWYQQDPGMELHLIHYSYGVNSTEKGDLSSESTVSRIRTEHFPLTLESARPSHTSQYLCASRTSGGAGFNEQFFGPGTRLTVL.

The chain couples TRBV19 to TRBJ2-5; possibly TRBD2 for D (5 bases). This CDR3 has 16 amino acids. Trimming cost V 6 bases and J 5 bases, with 22 bases left between them. The germline V gene encodes CDR1 LNHDA and CDR2 SQIVND (reference sequence). CDR3 in DNA: TGTGCCAGTAGCCGTGGGTGGGGAGTAGGAAAGGAGACCCAGTACTTC. This translates into CASSRGWGVGKETQYF.

The chain carries TRBV11-3 and TRBJ2-3; 7 nucleotides align to TRBD1. This CDR3 comprises 16 residues. Germline V gene lookup returns CDR1 SGHNT and CDR2 YENEEA. The junction had 6 bases not matched to a gene; V was cut back by 1 base and J by 2 bases. CDR3 loop: CASSLGTGQNTDTQYF. The CDR3 nucleotides read TGTGCCAGCAGCTTAGGGACGGGACAGAACACAGATACGCAGTATTTT.

The chain joins TRBV29-1 to TRBJ2-3; 8 nucleotides line up with TRBD2. The CDR3 covers 13 residues. With 7 bases clipped from V and 3 bases from J, the junction kept 6 bases outside the gene matches. Germline V lookup: CDR1 SQVTM, CDR2 ANQGSEA. The CDR3 region has the DNA TGCAGCGGTACCGGGACTAGTACAGATACGCAGTATTTT. Residues: CSGTGTSTDTQYF.

This chain uses TRBV12-3 or TRBV12-4 with TRBJ1-6, with 7 bases that match TRBD1. The J segment lost 8 bases and the V segment lost 6 bases, leaving 4 bases of the junction unmatched. CDR3 length: 13 amino acids. The CDR3 loop reads CASRLTGDSPLHF. The CDR3, as DNA: TGTGCCAGCAGGCTTACAGGGGATTCACCCCTCCACTTT.

This rearrangement joins TRBV30 to TRBJ1-2; D gene unclear. Germline V gene lookup returns CDR1 GTSNPN and CDR2 SVGIG (reference sequence). The CDR3 spans 13 residues. The V end lost 3 bases, the J end lost 6 bases, and 14 bases lay between the germline ends. The CDR3 loop reads CAWSADFMDGYTF. The CDR3, as DNA: TGTGCCTGGAGCGCTGACTTCATGGATGGCTACACCTTC.

This chain uses TRBV12-5 with TRBJ2-6, with 8 positions matching TRBD1. CDR1 and CDR2 (germline): LGHNT, FRNRAP. This CDR3 region has 16 residues. Losses at the gene ends were 2 bases for V and 0 bases for J; bases not matched to a gene: 0. The CDR3 protein is CASGLTGGSGANVLTF. DNA for the CDR3: TGTGCTAGTGGTTTGACAGGGGGCTCTGGGGCCAACGTCCTGACTTTC.

The chain employs TRBV7-9 and TRBJ1-5; D uncertain. V lost 1 base to trimming and J lost 4 bases, with 5 bases between them. The germline CDR1 and CDR2 sequences are SEHNR and FQNEAQ (reference sequence). CDR3 length equals 13 residues. CDR3 nucleotide sequence: TGTGCCAGCAGCTTAGGTCTGAATCAGCCCCAGCATTTT. The encoded protein is CASSLGLNQPQHF.

V and J are TRBV12-5 and TRBJ1-1, with TRBD1 matching 9 bases. CDR3 length equals 12 residues. J was trimmed by 11 bases and V by 5 bases; bases with no gene match: 6. The germline gives CDR1 LGHNT, CDR2 FRNRAP. The CDR3 DNA reads as TGTGCTAGTGGTGCTGACAGGGGGGACGCTTTCTTT. As protein: CASGADRGDAFF.

This chain joins TRBV28 and TRBJ2-1; 11 bases align to TRBD2. CDR3 length equals 15 residues. Per the germline V gene, CDR1 is MDHEN and CDR2 is SYDVKM. With 8 bases clipped from V and 6 bases from J, the junction kept 9 bases outside the gene matches. The CDR3 protein is CASQVLTSGSNEQFF. CDR3 nucleotide sequence: TGTGCCAGCCAGGTTTTAACTAGCGGGAGCAATGAGCAGTTCTTC.

CDR3 region: CASSPGQGYGYTF. CDR3 coding DNA: TGTGCCAGCAGCCCGGGACAGGGCTATGGCTACACCTTC. This chain uses TRBV7-9 with TRBJ1-2, with 9 bases that match TRBD1. This CDR3 region has 13 residues. With V trimmed by 5 bases and J by 4 bases, 2 bases remained unmatched. Germline V gives CDR1 SEHNR, CDR2 FQNEAQ (reference sequence).

The chain has TRBV14 and TRBJ2-7, with 8 nucleotides matching TRBD1. Germline-derived CDR1 and CDR2 are SGHDN and FVKESK. J lost 5 bases, V lost 3 bases, and 6 bases had no gene match. The CDR3 is made up of 14 amino acids. CDR3 amino acids: CASSHRQGWDEQYF. The CDR3 DNA sequence: TGTGCCAGCAGCCATCGACAGGGGTGGGACGAGCAGTACTTC.

The chain joins TRBV5-1 to TRBJ1-1; D ambiguous. This CDR3 spans 13 amino acids. Looked up from germline, CDR1 is SGHRS and CDR2 is YFSETQ. The ends were cut back, 5 bases at V and 4 bases at J, with 12 bases in the middle. The CDR3 DNA sequence: TGCGCCAGCAGTGAGGGTTGGGGCACTGAAGCTTTCTTT. Its translation is CASSEGWGTEAFF. Using reference TRBV5-1 and TRBJ1-1 for the parts outside the CDR3, the full variable domain is KAGVTQTPRYLIKTRGQQVTLSCSPISGHRSVSWYQQTPGQGLQFLFEYFSETQRNKGNFPGRFSGRQFSNSRSEMNVSTLELGDSALYLCASSEGWGTEAFFGQGTRLTVV.

The rearrangement joins TRBV19 to TRBJ2-3; D is unclear. This CDR3 comprises 14 residues. The V gene's germline CDR1 is LNHDA and CDR2 SQIVND (reference sequence). V was trimmed by 2 bases and J by 1 base, leaving 7 bases between them. The CDR3 nucleotides read TGTGCCAGTAGTATATTAGATGGCACAGATACGCAGTATTTT. This sequence encodes CASSILDGTDTQYF.